The following is a T cell receptor (beta chain) sequence with its context. These data belong to a study of blood T cells in healthy people across ages. Primers used in a second PCR of about 7 to 12 cycles were a sample-barcoded 5' primer and a J-beta primer mix. From the 5' RACE reads, TCRdb called clonotypes with MiXCR, one entry per CDR3 protein. The data show about 640,000 distinct CDR3 sequences, roughly 50% seen once. Donors ranged from about 6 to 95 years old and were healthy Caucasians in Russia. No fewer than 6 micrograms of total RNA were isolated from every sample. Between the trimmed V and J ends, which lost 7 bases and 11 bases, there was a span of 14 bases. There are 11 residues in the CDR3. CDR1 is MDHEN, CDR2 SYDVKM, per germline.

The chain is built from TRBV28 and TRBJ1-1; maybe TRBD1 (6 bases). This receptor was obtained from a man in his 60s in good health. Sequencing was carried out using blood. The CDR3 DNA reads as TGTGCCAGCACTATACTAGGGGGGGCTTTCTTT. It specifies CASTILGGAFF.